These 23 T cell receptor beta chains came from one sample sequenced in a study of graft-versus-host responses after intestinal transplantation (dated by TCRdb to about 2021). The time point label on this specimen signifies: cells obtained before transplantation from donor or recipient. Their recognized antigens are unknown. Libraries were prepared through the immunoSEQ multiplex PCR assay. TCRdb provides this immuneACCESS table in a form limited to in-frame rearrangements. Some clones are lacking; in checked studies, under half of them reflect an unresolved V gene, and why the rest are absent is not known. A total of tens of thousands of clones appear in this sample, 84% of them only once. The ten biggest clones cover 0.39% of the sample. The sample consisted of unstimulated CD4+ T cells sorted from spleen or lymph node cells, taken before transplant. These receptors originate from a human donor who was the organ donor for an intestinal transplant.

The chain couples TRBV25-1 to TRBJ1-3, with D possibly TRBD1 on 5 matching bases. Per germline, CDR1 MGHDK and CDR2 SYGVNS. This CDR3 is 13 amino acids long. V was trimmed by 5 bases and J by 3 bases, leaving 8 bases between them. CDR3 region: CASSQGGGNTIYF. In DNA, the CDR3 is TGTGCCAGCAGTCAGGGTGGTGGAAACACCATATATTTT.

The chain employs TRBV4-1 and TRBJ1-4, with 8 positions matching TRBD1. From germline, CDR1 is MGHRA and CDR2 YSYEKL. V lost 1 base to trimming and J lost 5 bases; unmatched junction nucleotides: 3. CDR3 size: 15 residues. This CDR3 is CASSQGTGTNEKLFF. The CDR3 coding sequence is TGCGCCAGCAGCCAAGGGACAGGGACCAATGAAAAACTGTTTTTT.

The J gene is TRBJ2-1, the V gene TRBV28, with 9 bases fitting TRBD2. Trimming took 8 bases from V and 7 from J; bases not matched to a gene: 12. Germline CDR1 MDHEN, CDR2 SYDVKM. The CDR3 loop spans 15 amino acids. Here the CDR3 reads CASHPGTSLGNEQFF. The CDR3 DNA sequence: TGTGCCAGCCATCCCGGGACTAGCCTGGGGAATGAGCAGTTCTTC.

The V call is TRBV19, the J call TRBJ2-1, with D uncertain. The germline CDR1 and CDR2 sequences are LNHDA and SQIVND (reference sequence). The ends were cut back, 5 bases at V and 0 bases at J, with 23 bases in the middle. The length of the CDR3 is 19 residues. CDR3 region: CASSFAGLSLFSSYNEQFF. The CDR3 DNA sequence: TGTGCCAGTAGTTTTGCAGGCCTCAGCCTCTTTAGCTCCTACAATGAGCAGTTCTTC.

For the CDR3, the DNA is TGTGCCACCAGTGTAGAGCTAGCGGTGACCACCGGGGAGCTGTTTTTT. The encoded protein is CATSVELAVTTGELFF. This chain connects TRBV15 to TRBJ2-2; 7 positions match TRBD2. Germline V gene lookup returns CDR1 LNHNV and CDR2 YYDKDF (reference sequence). The CDR3 is 16 residues long. The J segment lost 4 bases and the V segment lost 6 bases, leaving 11 bases of the junction unmatched. The entire variable domain, with the rest obtained from reference TRBV15 and TRBJ2-2, is as follows: DAMVIQNPRYQVTQFGKPVTLSCSQTLNHNVMYWYQQKSSQAPKLLFHYYDKDFNNEADTPDNFQSRRPNTSFCFLDIRSPGLGDTAMYLCATSVELAVTTGELFFGEGSRLTVL.

V and J are TRBV2 and TRBJ2-1; 9 nucleotides line up with TRBD2. J gave up 6 bases and V 6 bases, and 6 bases lay outside the gene matches. Germline CDR1 and CDR2: SNHLY and FYNNEI. The length of the CDR3 is 14 residues. The CDR3 reads CASSVSRGGNEQFF. The CDR3 bases are TGTGCCAGCAGCGTCTCGCGGGGGGGCAATGAGCAGTTCTTC.

J is TRBJ1-1 and V is TRBV14; the match to TRBD1 covers 8 bases. The CDR3 length is 16 residues. Germline assignment: CDR1 SGHDN and CDR2 FVKESK. V dropped 4 bases and J dropped 0; count of bases not matched to a gene: 7. CDR3 sequence reads: CASSLRTGYMNTEAFF. For the CDR3, the DNA is TGTGCCAGCAGCCTTAGGACAGGGTACATGAACACTGAAGCTTTCTTT.

This rearrangement joins TRBV20-1 to TRBJ2-1; D not certain. The CDR3 consists of 10 residues. CDR1 DFQATT and CDR2 SNEGSKA come from the germline V gene (reference sequence). The V and J ends lost 3 bases and 9 bases respectively, with 6 bases between them. The CDR3 region is CSARQVEQFF. The CDR3 region has the DNA TGCAGTGCTAGGCAGGTTGAGCAGTTCTTC.

The rearrangement joins TRBV7-9 to TRBJ1-5, with D hard to call. The germline gives CDR1 SEHNR, CDR2 FQNEAQ (reference sequence). CDR3 size: 16 residues. Trimming cost V 5 bases and J 2 bases, with 16 bases left between them. The CDR3 is CASSLTSPAGNQPQHF. The CDR3 region has the DNA TGTGCCAGCAGCCTAACATCACCGGCGGGCAATCAGCCCCAGCATTTT.

In its sample, this clone was seen once. The J gene is TRBJ2-1, the V gene TRBV5-1; 8 bases agree with TRBD2. The CDR3 has 15 residues. Trimming at V came to 1 base and at J to 8 bases, leaving 8 bases not matched to a gene. The V gene's germline CDR1 is SGHRS and CDR2 YFSETQ. This CDR3 is CASSLMIAGIHEQFF. The CDR3, as DNA: TGCGCCAGCAGCTTGATGATAGCGGGGATCCATGAGCAGTTCTTC.

V is TRBV5-8 and J is TRBJ2-5; 9 positions match TRBD1. The trim removed 0 bases at V and 5 bases at J, leaving 2 bases unmatched. CDR3 length: 14 amino acids. Germline V gives CDR1 SGHTS, CDR2 YDEGEE. The CDR3 spells CASSLVDRGETQYF. The CDR3 bases are TGTGCCAGCAGCTTGGTGGACAGGGGTGAGACCCAGTACTTC.

This CDR3 is CATSREPTDEKLFF. The CDR3, as DNA: TGTGCCACCAGCAGAGAACCCACAGATGAAAAACTGTTTTTT. This chain joins TRBV15 and TRBJ1-4; no firm D call. The V and J ends lost 0 bases and 6 bases respectively, with 8 bases between them. The CDR3 is made up of 14 amino acids. Germline CDR1 LNHNV, CDR2 YYDKDF (reference sequence).

As to this clone: The junction departs from the called germline gene at one end, perhaps through a read error. The chain employs TRBV27 and TRBJ1-1; TRBD1 might be the D (6 bases). The CDR3 contains 14 residues. Germline CDR1 reads MNHEY; CDR2 reads SMNVEV (reference sequence). CDR3 amino acids: CASSLEGRGSFIIF. CDR3 coding DNA: TGTGCCAGCAGTCTTGAGGGGAGGGGGTCCTTTATTATCTTT.

The chain employs TRBV6-5 and TRBJ1-6, with TRBD1 as a possible D gene (5 bases). The germline V and J ends were trimmed by 6 bases and 7 bases, with 13 bases remaining between them. This CDR3 has 14 amino acids. The germline CDR1 and CDR2 sequences are MNHEY and SVGAGI. The CDR3 reads CASSPDSSNSPLHF. The CDR3 DNA reads TGTGCCAGCAGCCCAGACAGTTCGAATTCACCCCTCCACTTT.

This rearrangement joins TRBV7-6 to TRBJ1-3; 7 bases agree with TRBD1. After removal of 5 bases from V and 4 bases from J, the junction contained 11 bases not matched to a gene. Germline V gene data show CDR1 as SGHVS and CDR2 as FNYEAQ. The CDR3 consists of 16 residues. This chain's CDR3 is CASSLGQPLLGNTIYF. CDR3 nucleotide sequence: TGTGCCAGCAGCCTGGGACAGCCGCTTCTAGGAAACACCATATATTTT. The entire variable domain, with the rest obtained from reference TRBV7-6 and TRBJ1-3, is as follows: GAGVSQSPRYKVTKRGQDVALRCDPISGHVSLYWYRQALGQGPEFLTYFNYEAQQDKSGLPNDRFSAERPEGSISTLTIQRTEQRDSAMYRCASSLGQPLLGNTIYFGEGSWLTVV.

This clone was picked up one time. The chain recombines TRBV5-1 with TRBJ1-2; TRBD1 matches 7 bases. The CDR3 is 17 residues long. Germline V gene lookup returns CDR1 SGHRS and CDR2 YFSETQ. Germline trimming cut 5 bases from V and 8 bases from J; bases unmatched to any gene: 21. The CDR3, as DNA: TGCGCCAGCAGGGCAACCCTGGGGGGACAGATCTACAGCGGCTACACCTTC. Protein: CASRATLGGQIYSGYTF.

This chain connects TRBV10-2 to TRBJ2-5, with 10 bases identical to TRBD2. CDR1 and CDR2 from the germline V gene are WSHSY and SAAADI. The CDR3 loop spans 16 amino acids. V dropped 3 bases and J dropped 2; count of bases not matched to a gene: 6. CDR3 amino acids: CASSEPSGGLQETQYF. CDR3 sequence (DNA): TGCGCCAGCAGTGAACCTAGCGGGGGTTTACAAGAGACCCAGTACTTC.

J is TRBJ2-6 and V is TRBV5-1; D might be TRBD2 (6 bases). The CDR3 spans 15 residues. V lost 4 bases, J lost 4 bases, and 12 bases lay in between. Germline V gene lookup returns CDR1 SGHRS and CDR2 YFSETQ. DNA of the CDR3: TGCGCCAGCAGCGGCGGGGCGATCGGGGCCAACGTCCTGACTTTC. This encodes CASSGGAIGANVLTF.

The gene calls are TRBV15 and TRBJ1-1; 9 positions agree with TRBD1. Germline CDR1 reads LNHNV; CDR2 reads YYDKDF (reference sequence). There are 17 residues in the CDR3. V trimming: 0 bases; J trimming: 9 bases; junction bases outside the gene matches: 14. The CDR3 DNA reads TGTGCCACCAGCAGAGATCGGATGAACAGGGGGCCGATGCAAGCTTTCTTT. It encodes CATSRDRMNRGPMQAFF. Complete variable domain (other parts from reference TRBV15 and TRBJ1-1): DAMVIQNPRYQVTQFGKPVTLSCSQTLNHNVMYWYQQKSSQAPKLLFHYYDKDFNNEADTPDNFQSRRPNTSFCFLDIRSPGLGDTAMYLCATSRDRMNRGPMQAFFGQGTRLTVV.

The rearrangement uses TRBV6-6 and TRBJ2-7; 9 bases line up with TRBD1. Germline V lookup: CDR1 MNHNY, CDR2 SVGAGI (reference sequence). The V and J ends lost 2 bases and 6 bases, in that order; junction bases with no gene match: 2. The length of the CDR3 is 13 residues. CDR3 nucleotides: TGTGCCAGCAGTTACCACAGGGGGCTCGAGCAGTACGTC. Protein: CASSYHRGLEQYV.

This clone was seen just once. The rearrangement links TRBV7-9 to TRBJ2-2; no reliable D call. V was cut by 0 bases and J by 5 bases, with 10 bases left in between. Germline-derived CDR1 and CDR2 are SEHNR and FQNEAQ (reference sequence). The CDR3 is 15 amino acids. The DNA of the CDR3 is TGTGCCAGCAGCTTAGCGCTAGAGATAACCGGGGAGCTGTTTTTT. It yields the protein CASSLALEITGELFF.

The rearrangement uses TRBV2 and TRBJ1-1; no reliable D call. Trimming cost V 7 bases and J 8 bases, with 11 bases left between them. CDR1 and CDR2 from the germline V gene are SNHLY and FYNNEI. This CDR3 region has 11 residues. The CDR3 DNA follows: TGTGCCAGCACTTTCAAGGAGGAAGCTTTCTTT. It is translated as CASTFKEEAFF.

The chain carries TRBV27 and TRBJ2-1; a possible D gene is TRBD1 (5 bases). Deletions cut 2 bases from V and 6 bases from J, with 11 bases between. Germline CDR1 and CDR2: MNHEY and SMNVEV (reference sequence). CDR3 length: 14 residues. CDR3 protein: CASSLNPRVNEQFF. CDR3 sequence (DNA): TGTGCCAGCAGTTTAAACCCCAGGGTCAATGAGCAGTTCTTC.